This TCR beta chain was documented in a study of cytomegalovirus exposure and HLA in healthy donors. The CDR3 is 15 amino acids. Per the germline V gene, CDR1 is SEHNR and CDR2 is FQNEAQ (reference sequence). V gave up 4 bases and J gave up 0 bases, with 9 bases separating them. Only in-frame clones appear in the TCRdb table, and some are missing; sequencing was by immunoSEQ multiplex PCR. The repertoire includes 55,000 to 70,000 clones, about 93% of them detected once, and 2% to 2.5% sits in the top ten. The sequencing sample was made of PBMCs. The sequence was obtained from a man between 18 and 35 years old in good health and CMV-seronegative. This chain connects TRBV7-9 to TRBJ1-4; possible D gene TRBD1, 5 bases. In DNA form, the CDR3 reads TGTGCCAGCAGCTCCCAGGGAACAACTAATGAAAAACTGTTTTTT. Translating gives CASSSQGTTNEKLFF.